This T cell receptor beta chain comes out of a study of blood T cell repertoires in COVID-19. Study as a whole: Samples taken during acute and convalescent COVID-19 were collected in the United States, Italy and Spain.

Profiling relied on immunoSEQ multiplex PCR, and the TCRdb table lists in-frame clones only, not all of them. The data show around 300,000 clones, around 90% seen once. This CDR3 has 16 amino acids. From germline, CDR1 is MDHEN and CDR2 SYDVKM. The junction had 10 bases not matched to a gene; V was cut back by 2 bases and J by 9 bases. This clonotype was obtained from a woman in her forties with COVID-19, enrolled during active disease. The chain joins TRBV28 to TRBJ1-5, with 10 bases identical to TRBD1. The sequenced sample consisted of peripheral blood. CDR3 DNA sequence: TGTGCCAGCAGTTTAGTGGGGACAGGGGAAAGTCGGCCCCAGCATTTT. Residues: CASSLVGTGESRPQHF.